This is a list of T cell receptor beta chains from one sample in a study of blood T cell repertoires in COVID-19. The assay was immunoSEQ multiplex PCR, and TCRdb's table has in-frame clones only and misses some. The table records tens of thousands of clones, approximately 90% of them present only once. The sequencing input was peripheral blood. These receptors all come from a human donor in a cohort sampled during active COVID-19. Both conserved end residues are part of each CDR3. A D gene is named only where the DNA matches it firmly. A clone size is listed for some rows: how often the clone was seen (once, few, many), or a class if it is expanded.

j_gene | abundance | v_gene | d_gene | CDR3aa | CDR3nt
TRBJ2-7 | NA | TRBV12-5 | TRBD1 | CASAPGQGRSYEQYF | TGTGCTAGTGCCCCTGGACAGGGTAGGTCCTACGAGCAGTACTTC
TRBJ2-7 | NA | TRBV19 | NA | CASSPRLAYEQYF | TGTGCCAGTAGTCCCAGGTTAGCCTACGAGCAGTACTTC
TRBJ2-7 | once | TRBV2 | NA | CASSEGASYLYEQYF | TGTGCCAGCAGTGAAGGGGCGTCTTACCTCTACGAGCAGTACTTC
TRBJ2-7 | NA | TRBV30 | TRBD1 | CAWSLGQPYEQYF | TGTGCCTGGAGTTTGGGACAGCCCTACGAGCAGTACTTC
TRBJ1-1 | NA | TRBV27 | NA | CASSLSIQNEAFF | TGTGCCAGCAGTTTATCGATCCAGAATGAAGCTTTCTTT
TRBJ2-7 | NA | TRBV20-1 | NA | CSAASGSEQYF | TGCAGTGCCGCGTCCGGGTCCGAGCAGTACTTC
TRBJ1-1 | NA | TRBV27 | NA | CASSLKAGSTEAFF | TGTGCCAGCAGTTTAAAGGCAGGAAGCACTGAAGCTTTCTTT
TRBJ2-7 | NA | TRBV18 | NA | CASSPASSYEQYF | TGTGCCAGCTCACCGGCCAGTTCCTACGAGCAGTACTTC
TRBJ2-3 | NA | TRBV11-2 | TRBD2 | CASRASGRSRTDTQYF | TGTGCCAGCAGGGCTAGCGGGCGGAGTAGGACAGATACGCAGTATTTT
TRBJ2-7 | NA | TRBV7-2 | TRBD2 | CASSASGGSYEQYF | TGTGCCAGCAGTGCTAGCGGGGGGTCCTACGAGCAGTACTTC
TRBJ1-1 | NA | TRBV9 | TRBD1 | CASSPTLQTGGTTEAFF | TGTGCCAGCAGCCCGACCCTCCAGACAGGGGGGACCACTGAAGCTTTCTTT
TRBJ2-1 | NA | TRBV4-1 | TRBD2 | CASSQEPGTSSYNEQFF | TGCGCCAGCAGCCAGGAACCCGGGACTAGCTCCTACAATGAGCAGTTCTTC
TRBJ2-7 | NA | TRBV24-1 | TRBD1 | CATSDRGQTQYF | TGTGCCACCAGTGACAGGGGACAGACACAGTACTTC
TRBJ1-1 | NA | TRBV4-1 | TRBD1 | CASSQDPDRVSTEAFF | TGCGCCAGCAGCCAAGATCCTGACAGGGTATCCACTGAAGCTTTCTTT
TRBJ2-7 | NA | TRBV7-9 | TRBD1 | CASSQSRDRPSSYEQYF | TGTGCCAGCAGCCAGTCCCGGGACAGGCCGAGCTCCTACGAGCAGTACTTC